The following is a TCR beta chain sequence with its context. TCRdb keeps only in-frame clones here, not all; method: immunoSEQ multiplex PCR. Of more than 35,000 clones in the sample, over 75% were seen once. The sample originates from a study of blood T cell repertoires in COVID-19. Study at large: COVID-19 samples from acute and convalescent phases originated in the United States, Italy and Spain. Nucleic acid was either cDNA or gDNA, and it came from T cells, B-cell-depleted T cells, or PBMCs.

The germline gives CDR1 WSHSY, CDR2 SAAADI. This CDR3 comprises 15 residues. Trimming removed 8 bases from V and 0 bases from J, with 17 bases in between. The sequenced sample consisted of peripheral blood. The genes are TRBV10-2 and TRBJ2-7, with D possibly being TRBD2 (6 bases). This receptor was obtained from a man aged 25 to 45 with active or convalescent COVID-19. This CDR3 reads CASFWLAESSYEQYV. CDR3 in DNA: TGCGCCAGCTTTTGGTTAGCGGAGAGCTCCTACGAGCAGTACGTC.